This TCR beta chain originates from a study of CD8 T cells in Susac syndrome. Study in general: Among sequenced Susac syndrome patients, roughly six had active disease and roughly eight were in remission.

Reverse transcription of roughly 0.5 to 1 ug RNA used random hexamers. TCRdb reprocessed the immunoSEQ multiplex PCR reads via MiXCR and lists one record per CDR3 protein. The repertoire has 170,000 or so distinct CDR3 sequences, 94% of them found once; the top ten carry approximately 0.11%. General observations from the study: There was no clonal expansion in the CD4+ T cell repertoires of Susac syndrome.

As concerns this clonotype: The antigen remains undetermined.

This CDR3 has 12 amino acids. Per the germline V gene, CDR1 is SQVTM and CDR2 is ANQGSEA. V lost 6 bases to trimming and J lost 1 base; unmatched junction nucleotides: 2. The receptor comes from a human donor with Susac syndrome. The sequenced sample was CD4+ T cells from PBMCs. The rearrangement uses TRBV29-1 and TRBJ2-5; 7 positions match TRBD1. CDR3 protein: CSVDRSQETQYF. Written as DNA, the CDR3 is TGCAGCGTGGACAGGAGCCAAGAGACCCAGTACTTC.